A single sample gave rise to the 17 T cell receptor beta chains below, sequenced in a study of blood T cell repertoires in COVID-19. Profiling relied on immunoSEQ multiplex PCR, and the TCRdb table lists in-frame clones only, not all of them. Here the sample spans about 130,000 clones, 79% being singletons. The material sequenced was peripheral blood. The receptor set was obtained from an older woman with COVID-19, enrolled during active disease.

This clone was counted a single time. The chain recombines TRBV10-3 with TRBJ2-5; the D is unclear. The CDR3 consists of 13 residues. Per germline, CDR1 ENHRY and CDR2 SYGVKD. The V end was cut by 2 bases, the J end by 9 bases, with 13 bases between. The CDR3 sequence is CAISENTRMAQYF. DNA of the CDR3: TGTGCCATCAGTGAGAATACCAGAATGGCCCAGTACTTC.

The chain combines TRBV9 with TRBJ1-2; D possibly corresponds to TRBD1 (5 bases). The V gene lost 0 bases and the J gene lost 3 bases, with 15 bases spanning the gap. This CDR3 contains 16 residues. Germline assignment: CDR1 SGDLS and CDR2 YYNGEE. CDR3 region: CASSVGQGPADYGYTF. In nucleotides, the CDR3 is TGTGCCAGCAGCGTAGGGCAGGGCCCCGCTGACTATGGCTACACCTTC.

The CDR3 DNA reads TGTGCCAGCAGGGCAGGGGGCGCGGGGAACAATCAGCCCCAGCATTTT. This encodes CASRAGGAGNNQPQHF. The chain is built from TRBV2 and TRBJ1-5, with 8 nucleotides matching TRBD1. The V and J ends lost 6 bases and 3 bases, in that order; junction bases with no gene match: 10. CDR3 length equals 16 residues. The germline V gene encodes CDR1 SNHLY and CDR2 FYNNEI.

The sample holds a few counts of this clone. The gene calls are TRBV7-2 and TRBJ1-1, with TRBD1 matching over 9 bases. The CDR3 totals 15 residues. Losses at the gene ends were 6 bases for V and 5 bases for J; bases not matched to a gene: 10. The germline gives CDR1 SGHTA, CDR2 FQGNSA. Here the CDR3 reads CASRIRTGVDTEAFF. The CDR3 DNA sequence: TGTGCCAGCAGAATAAGGACAGGGGTGGATACTGAAGCTTTCTTT. The entire variable domain, with the rest obtained from reference TRBV7-2 and TRBJ1-1, is as follows: GAGVSQSPSNKVTEKGKDVELRCDPISGHTALYWYRQSLGQGLEFLIYFQGNSAPDKSGLPSDRFSAERTGGSVSTLTIQRTQQEDSAVYLCASRIRTGVDTEAFFGQGTRLTVV.

The chain carries TRBV7-9 and TRBJ1-2; D call uncertain. V was cut by 4 bases and J by 8 bases, with 20 bases left in between. Germline V gene data show CDR1 as SEHNR and CDR2 as FQNEAQ (reference sequence). The CDR3 loop spans 15 amino acids. CDR3 nucleotides: TGTGCCAGCAGCTCTCTACAGAATACCTTCTCAGGCTACACCTTC. Translated, it gives CASSSLQNTFSGYTF. Full variable domain (rest looked up from reference TRBV7-9 and TRBJ1-2): DTGVSQNPRHKITKRGQNVTFRCDPISEHNRLYWYRQTLGQGPEFLTYFQNEAQLEKSRLLSDRFSAERPKGSFSTLEIQRTEQGDSAMYLCASSSLQNTFSGYTFGSGTRLTVV.

CDR3 loop: CASSSGRGAGDTQYF. The CDR3 DNA sequence: TGTGCCAGTAGTAGTGGACGGGGGGCTGGAGATACGCAGTATTTT. The chain combines TRBV19 with TRBJ2-3, with D possibly matching TRBD2 (7 bases). The V end lost 4 bases, the J end lost 5 bases, and 16 bases lay between the germline ends. Germline CDR1 and CDR2: LNHDA and SQIVND (reference sequence). This CDR3 region has 15 residues. Filled out from reference TRBV19 and TRBJ2-3, the complete variable domain reads DGGITQSPKYLFRKEGQNVTLSCEQNLNHDAMYWYRQDPGQGLRLIYYSQIVNDFQKGDIAEGYSVSREKKESFPLTVTSAQKNPTAFYLCASSSGRGAGDTQYFGPGTRLTVL.

The chain links TRBV2 to TRBJ2-3; 13 nucleotides align to TRBD2. This CDR3 contains 16 residues. The V gene's germline CDR1 is SNHLY and CDR2 FYNNEI. Trimming at V came to 3 bases and at J to 4 bases, leaving 4 bases not matched to a gene. CDR3 sequence: CASSEEGTSGADTQYF. As DNA, the CDR3 is TGTGCCAGCAGTGAGGAGGGGACTAGCGGGGCAGATACGCAGTATTTT.

J is TRBJ1-2 and V is TRBV29-1; no definite D call. Trimming shortened V by 6 bases and J by 12 bases, and 17 bases separated the two germline ends. The CDR3 is made up of 11 amino acids. The germline V gene has CDR1 SQVTM and CDR2 ANQGSEA. The CDR3 reads CSVHKEVTHTF. The CDR3 coding sequence is TGCAGCGTCCACAAGGAGGTGACGCACACCTTC.

The chain joins TRBV7-9 to TRBJ1-2, with TRBD1 as a possible D gene (5 bases). Germline CDR1 and CDR2: SEHNR and FQNEAQ (reference sequence). Trimming pared 4 bases from V and 0 bases from J, leaving 15 bases between. CDR3 length: 16 amino acids. CDR3: CASSSPGLSSNYGYTF. CDR3 nucleotides: TGTGCCAGCAGCTCTCCGGGACTGAGCTCTAACTATGGCTACACCTTC.

The chain joins TRBV30 to TRBJ1-6, with a possible D match to TRBD1 (6 bases). The germline V gene encodes CDR1 GTSNPN and CDR2 SVGIG (reference sequence). V gave up 7 bases and J gave up 4 bases, with 11 bases separating them. The CDR3 has 13 residues. As DNA, the CDR3 is TGTGCCTCATCCGGGACATATAATTCACCCCTCCACTTT. This translates into CASSGTYNSPLHF.

The rearrangement uses TRBV2 and TRBJ2-2; possibly TRBD1 for D (6 bases). The CDR3 extends over 16 amino acids. CDR1 is SNHLY and CDR2 is FYNNEI in the germline V gene. Trimming shortened V by 0 bases and J by 4 bases, and 12 bases separated the two germline ends. The CDR3 here is CASSEAQGVGTGELFF. CDR3 DNA sequence: TGTGCCAGCAGTGAAGCACAGGGTGTAGGCACCGGGGAGCTGTTTTTT. Full variable domain (remainder filled in from reference TRBV2 and TRBJ2-2): EPEVTQTPSHQVTQMGQEVILRCVPISNHLYFYWYRQILGQKVEFLVSFYNNEISEKSEIFDDQFSVERPDGSNFTLKIRSTKLEDSAMYFCASSEAQGVGTGELFFGEGSRLTVL.

The V and J genes are TRBV7-9 and TRBJ1-4; no clear D. The germline V gene encodes CDR1 SEHNR and CDR2 FQNEAQ (reference sequence). The CDR3 covers 12 residues. The ends were cut back, 11 bases at V and 6 bases at J, with 13 bases in the middle. The CDR3 here is CACRREDEKLFF. The CDR3 DNA reads as TGTGCCTGCCGACGGGAGGATGAAAAACTGTTTTTT.

V is TRBV7-9 and J is TRBJ1-2; perhaps TRBD1 as D (5 bases). In germline, CDR1 is SEHNR, CDR2 FQNEAQ (reference sequence). The CDR3 loop spans 13 amino acids. V was clipped by 2 bases and J by 5 bases, with 9 bases between them. CDR3 loop: CASSLSGAYGYTF. The CDR3 region has the DNA TGTGCCAGCAGCTTATCTGGGGCTTATGGCTACACCTTC.

There are a few counts of this clone. The genes are TRBV5-4 and TRBJ2-5; 7 bases are a match to TRBD2. V was clipped by 0 bases and J by 4 bases; unmatched bases: 9. The CDR3 has 16 residues. Germline V lookup: CDR1 SGHNT, CDR2 YYREEE (reference sequence). The CDR3 nucleotides are TGTGCCAGCAGCTTGGATTTGGCGGGGAGGGGAGAGACCCAGTACTTC. It encodes CASSLDLAGRGETQYF.

This clone has just a few counts. J is TRBJ2-7 and V is TRBV7-9; D is possibly TRBD1 (6 bases). This CDR3 region has 15 residues. Between the trimmed V and J ends, which lost 0 bases and 5 bases, there was a span of 14 bases. The V gene's germline CDR1 is SEHNR and CDR2 FQNEAQ (reference sequence). CDR3 protein: CASSLAGNRVDEQYF. The DNA of the CDR3 is TGTGCCAGCAGCTTAGCGGGGAACAGGGTTGACGAGCAGTACTTC.

In its sample, this clone was seen once. The chain couples TRBV5-1 to TRBJ2-7; the match to TRBD1 covers 9 bases. V shed 4 bases, J shed 3 bases, and the junction held 8 bases outside the gene matches. CDR1 is SGHRS, CDR2 YFSETQ, per germline. The CDR3 has 15 residues. CDR3: CASSPGGTGIYEQYF. The DNA of the CDR3 is TGCGCCAGCAGCCCAGGTGGGACAGGGATCTACGAGCAGTACTTC. Looking up the rest from reference TRBV5-1 and TRBJ2-7 gives the full variable domain: KAGVTQTPRYLIKTRGQQVTLSCSPISGHRSVSWYQQTPGQGLQFLFEYFSETQRNKGNFPGRFSGRQFSNSRSEMNVSTLELGDSALYLCASSPGGTGIYEQYFGPGTRLTVT.

V usage is TRBV7-9 and J usage is TRBJ1-4; D unresolved. The CDR3 has 14 residues. Deletions cut 4 bases from V and 11 bases from J, with 17 bases between. Germline V gene sequence: CDR1 SEHNR, CDR2 FQNEAQ (reference sequence). The DNA of the CDR3 is TGTGCCAGCAGCTCCCGTAAAGCCCAAGAGAAACTGTTTTTT. Its protein product is CASSSRKAQEKLFF.